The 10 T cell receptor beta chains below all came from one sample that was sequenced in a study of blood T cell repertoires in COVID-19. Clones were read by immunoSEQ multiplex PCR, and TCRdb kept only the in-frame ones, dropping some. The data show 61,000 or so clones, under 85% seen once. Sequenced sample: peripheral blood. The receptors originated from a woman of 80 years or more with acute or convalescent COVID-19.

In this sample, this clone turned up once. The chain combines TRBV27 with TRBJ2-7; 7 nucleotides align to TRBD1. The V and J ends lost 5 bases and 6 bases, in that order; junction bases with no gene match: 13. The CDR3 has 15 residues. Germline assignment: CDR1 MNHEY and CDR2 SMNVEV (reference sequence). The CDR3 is CASSGGQAPSTEQYF. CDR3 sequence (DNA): TGTGCCAGCAGTGGAGGACAGGCCCCCTCAACCGAGCAGTACTTC.

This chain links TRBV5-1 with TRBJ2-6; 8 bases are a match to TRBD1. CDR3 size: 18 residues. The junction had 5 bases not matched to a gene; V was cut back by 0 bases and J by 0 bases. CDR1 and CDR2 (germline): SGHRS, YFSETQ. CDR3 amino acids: CASSLAYRGASGANVLTF. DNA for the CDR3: TGCGCCAGCAGCTTGGCCTACAGGGGGGCCTCTGGGGCCAACGTCCTGACTTTC.

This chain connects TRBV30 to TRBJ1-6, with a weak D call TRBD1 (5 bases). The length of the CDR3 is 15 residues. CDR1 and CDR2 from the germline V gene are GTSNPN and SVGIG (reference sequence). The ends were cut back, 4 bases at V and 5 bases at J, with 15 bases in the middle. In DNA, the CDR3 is TGTGCCTGGAAATACTCTGACAGAAATAATTCACCCCTCCACTTT. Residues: CAWKYSDRNNSPLHF.

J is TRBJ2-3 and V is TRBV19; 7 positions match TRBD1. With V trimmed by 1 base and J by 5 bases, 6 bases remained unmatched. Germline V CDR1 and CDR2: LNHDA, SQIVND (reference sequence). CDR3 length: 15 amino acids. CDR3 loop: CASSIVRQGRDTQYF. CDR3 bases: TGTGCCAGTAGTATAGTAAGACAGGGAAGAGATACGCAGTATTTT.

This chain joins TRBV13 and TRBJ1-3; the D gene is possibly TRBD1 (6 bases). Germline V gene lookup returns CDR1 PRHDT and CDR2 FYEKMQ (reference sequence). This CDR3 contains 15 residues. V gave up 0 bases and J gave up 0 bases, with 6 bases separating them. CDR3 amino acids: CASSLGQGSGNTIYF. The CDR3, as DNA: TGTGCCAGCAGCTTAGGACAGGGCTCTGGAAACACCATATATTTT.

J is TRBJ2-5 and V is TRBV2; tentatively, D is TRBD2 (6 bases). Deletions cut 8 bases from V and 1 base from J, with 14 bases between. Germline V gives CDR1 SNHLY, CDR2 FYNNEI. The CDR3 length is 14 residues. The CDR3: CASASLAFQETQYF. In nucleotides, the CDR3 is TGTGCCAGCGCTTCCCTAGCGTTCCAAGAGACCCAGTACTTC. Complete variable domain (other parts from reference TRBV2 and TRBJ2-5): EPEVTQTPSHQVTQMGQEVILRCVPISNHLYFYWYRQILGQKVEFLVSFYNNEISEKSEIFDDQFSVERPDGSNFTLKIRSTKLEDSAMYFCASASLAFQETQYFGPGTRLLVL.

CDR3 in amino acids: CASSLVGEEVDEQYF. CDR3 nucleotides: TGTGCCAGCAGTTTAGTGGGAGAGGAGGTAGACGAGCAGTACTTC. The chain carries TRBV28 and TRBJ2-7; D is perhaps TRBD2 (5 bases). CDR1 MDHEN and CDR2 SYDVKM come from the germline V gene. The CDR3 consists of 15 residues. The V end was cut by 2 bases, the J end by 5 bases, with 16 bases between.

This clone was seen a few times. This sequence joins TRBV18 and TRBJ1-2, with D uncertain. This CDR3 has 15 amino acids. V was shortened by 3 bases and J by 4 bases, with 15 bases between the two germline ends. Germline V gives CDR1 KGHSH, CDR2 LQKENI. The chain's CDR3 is CASSPRDFLGYGYTF. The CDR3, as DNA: TGTGCCAGCTCACCCCGGGATTTTTTAGGCTATGGCTACACCTTC.

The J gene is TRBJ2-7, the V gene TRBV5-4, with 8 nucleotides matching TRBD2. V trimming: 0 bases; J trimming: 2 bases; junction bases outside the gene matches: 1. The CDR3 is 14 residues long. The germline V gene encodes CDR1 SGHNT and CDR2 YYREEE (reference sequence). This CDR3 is CASSLAGRAYEQYF. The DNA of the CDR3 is TGTGCCAGCAGCTTGGCCGGGAGGGCCTACGAGCAGTACTTC.

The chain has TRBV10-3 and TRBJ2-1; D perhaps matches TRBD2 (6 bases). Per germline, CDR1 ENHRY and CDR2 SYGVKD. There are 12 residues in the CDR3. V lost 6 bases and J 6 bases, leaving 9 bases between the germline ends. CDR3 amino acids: CAISGGGNEQFF. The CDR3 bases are TGTGCCATCAGCGGGGGAGGCAATGAGCAGTTCTTC.